This TCR beta chain appears in the sequencing data of a study of T cell repertoires in cytomegalovirus infection. About the research overall: Matching HLA type, along with CMV infection, was indicated by public TCR beta signatures.

TCRdb re-analysed the reads in MiXCR, keeping a single row per CDR3 protein. The sample consists of under 200,000 distinct CDR3 sequences, roughly 17% of them appearing once. V was cut by 1 base and J by 2 bases, with 9 bases left in between. There are 14 residues in the CDR3. The germline V gene encodes CDR1 SGHVS and CDR2 FNYEAQ. This clonotype was counted a few times. V and J are TRBV7-6 and TRBJ2-7; TRBD1 is a possible D gene (5 bases). This receptor was obtained from a human donor in good health (CMV status not recorded). Some clones in this sample may be carry-over from other donors' samples. The sample was CD8+ T cells from PBMCs. In DNA, the CDR3 is TGTGCCAGCAGCTTAGGGCCAGGGCCCTACGAGCAGTACTTC. Translation: CASSLGPGPYEQYF. Looking up the rest from reference TRBV7-6 and TRBJ2-7 gives the full variable domain: GAGVSQSPRYKVTKRGQDVALRCDPISGHVSLYWYRQALGQGPEFLTYFNYEAQQDKSGLPNDRFSAERPEGSISTLTIQRTEQRDSAMYRCASSLGPGPYEQYFGPGTRLTVT.